One and the same sample provided the 27 T cell receptor beta chains below, sequenced in a study of T cell repertoires in cytomegalovirus infection. TCRdb reprocessed the reads via MiXCR and lists one record per CDR3 protein. There are approximately 300,000 distinct CDR3 sequences in the sample; 25% to 35% occur only once, and 20% lies in the top ten. Their specific antigens are unknown. This sample comprised cultured PBMCs, obtained from culture after CMV antigen stimulation. The receptors come from a human donor in good health (CMV status not recorded). Some clones in this sample may be carry-over from other donors' samples.

The chain joins TRBV11-2 to TRBJ2-5, with D hard to call. The CDR3 loop spans 13 amino acids. From germline, CDR1 is SGHAT and CDR2 FQNNGV. The V and J ends lost 3 bases and 7 bases respectively, with 12 bases between them. The CDR3 nucleotides are TGTGCCAGCAGCTTCGGTTTGAAGACGACCCAGTACTTC. It yields the protein CASSFGLKTTQYF.

J is TRBJ1-2 and V is TRBV12-3 or TRBV12-4; TRBD1 might be the D (5 bases). CDR3 size: 13 residues. V was pared by 4 bases and J by 5 bases, with 11 bases between. The CDR3 DNA reads TGTGCCAGCAGTTCGACAGTGGGGTATGGCTACACCTTC. Amino acid sequence: CASSSTVGYGYTF.

This clonotype was observed a few times. This sequence joins TRBV29-1 and TRBJ1-2, with D perhaps matching TRBD1 (5 bases). Between the trimmed V and J ends, which lost 4 bases and 3 bases, there was a span of 12 bases. CDR3 size: 13 residues. From germline, CDR1 is SQVTM and CDR2 ANQGSEA. The CDR3 nucleotides read TGCAGCGTTGGTCCAGGGAGGGACTATGGCTACACCTTC. It translates to CSVGPGRDYGYTF.

This chain links TRBV19 with TRBJ1-2, with TRBD1 as a possible D gene (6 bases). The germline V gene encodes CDR1 LNHDA and CDR2 SQIVND (reference sequence). V shed 4 bases and J shed 7 bases, with 16 bases lying between them. The CDR3 covers 14 residues. This chain's CDR3 is CASSNDRSGSGYTF. In nucleotides, the CDR3 is TGTGCCAGTAGTAACGACAGGTCCGGGAGTGGCTACACCTTC.

The chain has TRBV20-1 and TRBJ2-7, with a possible D match to TRBD1 (6 bases). CDR1 is DFQATT and CDR2 is SNEGSKA in the germline V gene (reference sequence). V was clipped by 5 bases and J by 0 bases, with 11 bases between them. The length of the CDR3 is 13 residues. CDR3 loop: CSAQGRASYEQYF. CDR3 DNA sequence: TGCAGTGCTCAGGGGCGGGCCTCCTACGAGCAGTACTTC.

The chain carries TRBV9 and TRBJ1-2; a weak D match, TRBD1 (5 bases). V lost 0 bases and J 1 base, leaving 13 bases between the germline ends. CDR1 SGDLS and CDR2 YYNGEE come from the germline V gene. This CDR3 comprises 16 residues. CDR3 amino acids: CASSVDGGRSNYGYTF. The CDR3 coding sequence is TGTGCCAGCAGCGTAGATGGGGGGAGGAGTAACTATGGCTACACCTTC. The variable domain in full, completed from reference TRBV9 and TRBJ1-2, reads DSGVTQTPKHLITATGQRVTLRCSPRSGDLSVYWYQQSLDQGLQFLIQYYNGEERAKGNILERFSAQQFPDLHSELNLSSLELGDSALYFCASSVDGGRSNYGYTFGSGTRLTVV.

V gene TRBV27 combines with J gene TRBJ1-1; D unresolved. CDR3 length: 13 residues. V shed 3 bases and J shed 6 bases, with 11 bases lying between them. The germline CDR1 and CDR2 sequences are MNHEY and SMNVEV (reference sequence). This CDR3 reads CASSFAGDPEAFF. The CDR3 region has the DNA TGTGCCAGCAGTTTCGCGGGAGACCCTGAAGCTTTCTTT.

This clonotype showed up just a few times. The chain is built from TRBV2 and TRBJ1-6, with a weak D call TRBD1 (6 bases). From germline, CDR1 is SNHLY and CDR2 FYNNEI. V lost 3 bases and J 10 bases, leaving 13 bases between the germline ends. The CDR3 sequence is 14 residues long. The CDR3 DNA follows: TGTGCCAGCAGTGACAGGGGTGTAGGGTCACCCCTCCACTTT. Its protein product is CASSDRGVGSPLHF.

The gene calls are TRBV28 and TRBJ2-1, with D possibly being TRBD2 (7 bases). The V and J ends lost 7 bases and 0 bases respectively, with 16 bases between them. Germline values: CDR1 MDHEN, CDR2 SYDVKM. The CDR3 runs to 16 residues. The CDR3 sequence: CASTVGGGSSYNEQFF. CDR3 nucleotide sequence: TGTGCCAGCACCGTCGGCGGGGGCAGCTCCTACAATGAGCAGTTCTTC. Based on the CDR3 plus reference TRBV28 and TRBJ2-1, the full variable domain is DVKVTQSSRYLVKRTGEKVFLECVQDMDHENMFWYRQDPGLGLRLIYFSYDVKMKEKGDIPEGYSVSREKKERFSLILESASTNQTSMYLCASTVGGGSSYNEQFFGPGTRLTVL.

The V call is TRBV11-3, the J call TRBJ2-3; D is perhaps TRBD1 (6 bases). This CDR3 is built from 15 residues. V lost 3 bases to trimming and J lost 0 bases, with 10 bases between them. Germline loops: CDR1 SGHNT, CDR2 YENEEA. In DNA, the CDR3 is TGTGCCAGCAGCTTCACAGGGTCGAGCACAGATACGCAGTATTTT. Translated, it gives CASSFTGSSTDTQYF.

The CDR3: CASSFGQGYNEQFF. In DNA, the CDR3 is TGTGCCAGCAGTTTTGGGCAGGGCTACAATGAGCAGTTCTTC. The V call is TRBV12-3 or TRBV12-4, the J call TRBJ2-1; the D gene is possibly TRBD1 (5 bases). Trimming left V 3 bases short and J 3 bases short, with 9 bases between. This CDR3 comprises 14 residues.

CDR3 loop: CASRTGILQETQYF. The CDR3 bases are TGCGCCAGCCGGACAGGGATTCTCCAAGAGACCCAGTACTTC. The rearrangement links TRBV5-1 to TRBJ2-5, with 8 bases lining up with TRBD1. The CDR3 contains 14 residues. Germline trimming cut 7 bases from V and 1 base from J; bases unmatched to any gene: 6. The germline CDR1 and CDR2 sequences are SGHRS and YFSETQ. Filled out from reference TRBV5-1 and TRBJ2-5, the complete variable domain reads KAGVTQTPRYLIKTRGQQVTLSCSPISGHRSVSWYQQTPGQGLQFLFEYFSETQRNKGNFPGRFSGRQFSNSRSEMNVSTLELGDSALYLCASRTGILQETQYFGPGTRLLVL.

This clonotype was counted a single time. The CDR3 loop is CASSSFTGSSYNEQFF. The CDR3 DNA follows: TGTGCCAGCAGCTCATTTACAGGGAGCTCCTACAATGAGCAGTTCTTC. The J gene is TRBJ2-1, the V gene TRBV12-3 or TRBV12-4; TRBD1 is a possible D gene (6 bases). The CDR3 covers 16 residues. Trimming stripped 6 bases from V and 0 bases from J, with 15 bases between.

The chain recombines TRBV19 with TRBJ1-5; unclear D gene. Germline V gives CDR1 LNHDA, CDR2 SQIVND (reference sequence). The CDR3 runs 14 residues. V was trimmed by 1 base and J by 6 bases, leaving 10 bases between them. The CDR3 nucleotides read TGTGCCAGTAGTATAGGTGGAGACCCTCAGCCCCAGCATTTT. This sequence encodes CASSIGGDPQPQHF.

In its sample, this clonotype was seen many times. The chain combines TRBV19 with TRBJ2-7; no clear D gene. Trimming left V 3 bases short and J 0 bases short, with 6 bases between. The CDR3 totals 13 residues. Germline CDR1 reads LNHDA; CDR2 reads SQIVND (reference sequence). This chain's CDR3 is CASSIGSSYEQYF. In DNA form, the CDR3 reads TGTGCCAGTAGTATCGGCAGCTCCTACGAGCAGTACTTC.

V usage is TRBV12-5 and J usage is TRBJ2-7, with no clear D. This CDR3 is built from 13 residues. Trimming took 2 bases from V and 6 from J, leaving 11 bases between them. The V gene's germline CDR1 is LGHNT and CDR2 FRNRAP. Here the CDR3 DNA reads TGTGCTAGTGGTTTGCACGGTTCCGGCGAGCAGTACTTC. It specifies CASGLHGSGEQYF.

This clonotype was observed a few times. DNA of the CDR3: TGTGCCAGCAGAAATACTAGCGGGAGAATAAAAGAGACCCAGTACTTC. As protein: CASRNTSGRIKETQYF. The chain links TRBV2 to TRBJ2-5, with TRBD2 matching 11 bases. Germline-derived CDR1 and CDR2 are SNHLY and FYNNEI. The CDR3 is 16 residues long. Trimming at V came to 6 bases and at J to 3 bases, leaving 9 bases not matched to a gene.

This clonotype was seen at least ten times. The junction departs from the called germline gene at one end, perhaps through a read error. The genes are TRBV7-7 and TRBJ2-1, with 10 positions matching TRBD1. The CDR3 covers 15 residues. The germline gives CDR1 SSHAT, CDR2 FNYEAQ (reference sequence). The DNA of the CDR3 is TGTGCTAGCAGCCAGGACAGGGGGAGTTACAATGAGCAGTTCTTC. This translates into CASSQDRGSYNEQFF.

V gene TRBV6-6 combines with J gene TRBJ2-3; D might be TRBD1 (5 bases). In germline, CDR1 is MNHNY, CDR2 SVGAGI (reference sequence). This CDR3 is 14 amino acids long. V was pared by 6 bases and J by 0 bases, with 10 bases between. CDR3 residues: CASSEQESTDTQYF. CDR3 bases: TGTGCCAGCAGCGAACAGGAAAGCACAGATACGCAGTATTTT.

This clonotype has at least ten counts. The genes are TRBV7-2 and TRBJ2-7, with 8 positions matching TRBD2. J gave up 4 bases and V 5 bases, and 10 bases lay outside the gene matches. Germline V gene sequence: CDR1 SGHTA, CDR2 FQGNSA. This CDR3 spans 15 amino acids. The CDR3 here is CASSIGGTSRYEQYF. In nucleotides, the CDR3 is TGTGCCAGCAGCATAGGAGGGACTAGTAGGTACGAGCAGTACTTC.

This clonotype was observed many times. The chain carries TRBV7-8 and TRBJ1-6; 8 bases fit TRBD1. CDR1 and CDR2 from the germline V gene are SGHVS and FQNEAQ. CDR3 length: 14 amino acids. The ends lost 5 bases at V and 6 bases at J; junction bases unmatched: 3. The CDR3 nucleotides are TGTGCCAGCAGCCGGGACAGGAGTAATTCACCCCTCCACTTT. Translation gives CASSRDRSNSPLHF.

This clonotype was detected a few times. The chain links TRBV20-1 to TRBJ2-5; tentatively, D is TRBD2 (5 bases). CDR1 and CDR2 from the germline V gene are DFQATT and SNEGSKA (reference sequence). The CDR3 length is 16 residues. Deletions cut 0 bases from V and 2 bases from J, with 16 bases between. This chain's CDR3 is CSARDSGKLYQETQYF. CDR3 DNA: TGCAGTGCTAGAGATTCGGGGAAACTGTATCAAGAGACCCAGTACTTC.

The chain recombines TRBV18 with TRBJ2-5, with 15 bases that match TRBD2. CDR3 length equals 20 residues. Germline values: CDR1 KGHSH, CDR2 LQKENI. Trimming took 3 bases from V and 3 from J; bases not matched to a gene: 14. The CDR3 spells CASSPGLAGGQTTPKETQYF. The CDR3 nucleotides read TGTGCCAGCTCACCGGGACTAGCGGGGGGACAAACGACGCCCAAAGAGACCCAGTACTTC.

The chain carries TRBV7-8 and TRBJ2-5; maybe TRBD2 (7 bases). Trimming took off 4 bases at V and 1 base at J, with 10 bases between the two ends. The germline V gene encodes CDR1 SGHVS and CDR2 FQNEAQ. The CDR3 is 14 amino acids. The CDR3 DNA sequence: TGTGCCAGCAGCTCGGGGGGCCTCCAAGAGACCCAGTACTTC. Encoded protein: CASSSGGLQETQYF. The entire variable domain, with the rest obtained from reference TRBV7-8 and TRBJ2-5, is as follows: GAGVSQSPRYKVAKRGQDVALRCDPISGHVSLFWYQQALGQGPEFLTYFQNEAQLDKSGLPSDRFFAERPEGSVSTLKIQRTQQEDSAVYLCASSSGGLQETQYFGPGTRLLVL.

This chain connects TRBV6-1 to TRBJ2-2, with no clear D. There are 14 residues in the CDR3. Germline CDR1 is MNHNS and CDR2 is SASEGT. Trimming took 7 bases from V and 1 from J, leaving 10 bases between them. CDR3 bases: TGTGCCAGCACCCTGAACTTGAACACCGGGGAGCTGTTTTTT. Amino acids: CASTLNLNTGELFF.

This clonotype came up a few times. The chain has TRBV6-5 and TRBJ1-1, with D perhaps matching TRBD1 (6 bases). The length of the CDR3 is 15 residues. V shed 4 bases and J shed 1 base, with 13 bases lying between them. Germline values: CDR1 MNHEY, CDR2 SVGAGI. The CDR3 protein is CASSSRQEPNTEAFF. The CDR3 coding sequence is TGTGCCAGCAGTTCCCGACAGGAACCGAACACTGAAGCTTTCTTT.

The chain has TRBV2 and TRBJ1-1; TRBD1 matches at 7 bases. The V gene end was trimmed by 10 bases and the J gene end by 9 bases; junction bases not matched to a gene: 8. Germline V gene data show CDR1 as SNHLY and CDR2 as FYNNEI. The length of the CDR3 is 11 residues. The CDR3 DNA reads as TGTGCCACCGACAGGGAAGGAAAAGCTTTCTTT. Protein: CATDREGKAFF.